These 10 T cell receptor beta chains originate from one sample sequenced in a study of cytomegalovirus exposure and HLA in healthy donors. The PCR had 60 Vbeta and 13 Jbeta primers. Here immunoSEQ multiplex PCR was the method, and the copy in TCRdb shows in-frame clones only, minus some. The sample consists of around 150,000 clones, 75% to 85% of them appearing once. The sequenced material came from PBMCs. Receptors were obtained from a woman younger than 30 in good health and CMV-seronegative.

The chain recombines TRBV28 with TRBJ2-3, with 9 bases fitting TRBD1. V lost 6 bases, J lost 3 bases, and 7 bases stayed unmatched. The length of the CDR3 is 15 residues. Germline values: CDR1 MDHEN, CDR2 SYDVKM. CDR3 nucleotide sequence: TGTGCCAGCAGCCGTGGAGGGACAGGGACAGATACGCAGTATTTT. Its translation: CASSRGGTGTDTQYF.

The chain uses TRBV5-1 and TRBJ1-4; TRBD1 matches 7 bases. This CDR3 comprises 15 residues. Trimming cost V 3 bases and J 8 bases; bases outside gene matches: 10. Germline V lookup: CDR1 SGHRS, CDR2 YFSETQ. CDR3 region: CASSWGQRVMEKLFF. The CDR3 DNA sequence: TGCGCCAGCAGCTGGGGACAGAGGGTTATGGAAAAACTGTTTTTT. Full variable domain (outside the CDR3, taken from reference TRBV5-1 and TRBJ1-4): KAGVTQTPRYLIKTRGQQVTLSCSPISGHRSVSWYQQTPGQGLQFLFEYFSETQRNKGNFPGRFSGRQFSNSRSEMNVSTLELGDSALYLCASSWGQRVMEKLFFGSGTQLSVL.

This chain's CDR3 is CASSLGPGGPSGANVLTF. CDR3 DNA: TGCGCCAGCAGCTTGGGTCCAGGGGGTCCCTCTGGGGCCAACGTCCTGACTTTC. V gene TRBV5-1 combines with J gene TRBJ2-6, with 7 bases matching TRBD1. Trimming cost V 0 bases and J 0 bases; bases outside gene matches: 6. The CDR3 has 18 residues. Germline V gene lookup returns CDR1 SGHRS and CDR2 YFSETQ.

This chain connects TRBV28 to TRBJ1-2, with TRBD1 matching 7 bases. The length of the CDR3 is 12 residues. Germline-derived CDR1 and CDR2 are MDHEN and SYDVKM. J lost 7 bases, V lost 7 bases, and 6 bases had no gene match. CDR3 in amino acids: CASTGTVTGYTF. The CDR3 DNA is TGTGCCAGCACCGGGACAGTGACTGGCTACACCTTC.

The rearrangement joins TRBV9 to TRBJ2-5; a weak D match, TRBD2 (7 bases). The length of the CDR3 is 16 residues. The germline gives CDR1 SGDLS, CDR2 YYNGEE. Trimming shortened V by 4 bases and J by 5 bases, and 21 bases separated the two germline ends. The CDR3 protein is CASSPGGLAAGETQYF. CDR3 nucleotide sequence: TGTGCCAGCAGCCCCGGGGGGCTAGCGGCGGGGGAGACCCAGTACTTC.

The table lists this clone with many counts. The CDR3 loop is CASSLRQGLGISYEQYF. Here the CDR3 DNA reads TGTGCCAGTAGCCTAAGACAGGGACTAGGAATTTCCTACGAGCAGTACTTC. This chain uses TRBV19 with TRBJ2-7; tentatively, D is TRBD2 (8 bases). Germline V gives CDR1 LNHDA, CDR2 SQIVND (reference sequence). The CDR3 has 17 residues. The germline V and J ends were trimmed by 6 bases and 1 base, with 22 bases remaining between them.

This chain uses TRBV10-2 with TRBJ2-4; tentative D call: TRBD1 (6 bases). Germline V gene lookup returns CDR1 WSHSY and CDR2 SAAADI. CDR3 size: 13 residues. Trimming pared 4 bases from V and 6 bases from J, leaving 10 bases between. CDR3: CASSAGARNIQYF. The DNA of the CDR3 is TGCGCCAGCAGTGCAGGGGCCCGAAACATTCAGTACTTC.

This clone came up once. The chain is built from TRBV11-2 and TRBJ2-1; TRBD2 aligns across 11 bases. The CDR3 covers 19 residues. V lost 0 bases and J lost 7; bases outside the gene matches: 14. Germline V CDR1 and CDR2: SGHAT, FQNNGV. DNA for the CDR3: TGTGCCAGCAGCTTAGATCTTACTAGCGGGGGCCGTACGGTGAATGAGCAGTTCTTC. It is translated as CASSLDLTSGGRTVNEQFF.

This clone was seen a few times. This chain uses TRBV6-6 with TRBJ1-2, with D perhaps TRBD1 (5 bases). V lost 3 bases and J lost 2, with 10 bases in between. The CDR3 runs to 14 residues. Germline V gene data show CDR1 as MNHNY and CDR2 as SVGAGI (reference sequence). Here the CDR3 DNA reads TGTGCCAGCAGTTATGACAGTATAAACTATGGCTACACCTTC. Its translation is CASSYDSINYGYTF.

This rearrangement joins TRBV6-5 to TRBJ1-5; TRBD1 is a possible D gene (5 bases). The CDR3 is 13 residues long. From germline, CDR1 is MNHEY and CDR2 SVGAGI. Trimming took 5 bases from V and 10 from J, leaving 15 bases between them. CDR3 bases: TGTGCCAGCAGTCCCGACAGTCCCGTTCCCCAGCATTTT. Translated, it gives CASSPDSPVPQHF.